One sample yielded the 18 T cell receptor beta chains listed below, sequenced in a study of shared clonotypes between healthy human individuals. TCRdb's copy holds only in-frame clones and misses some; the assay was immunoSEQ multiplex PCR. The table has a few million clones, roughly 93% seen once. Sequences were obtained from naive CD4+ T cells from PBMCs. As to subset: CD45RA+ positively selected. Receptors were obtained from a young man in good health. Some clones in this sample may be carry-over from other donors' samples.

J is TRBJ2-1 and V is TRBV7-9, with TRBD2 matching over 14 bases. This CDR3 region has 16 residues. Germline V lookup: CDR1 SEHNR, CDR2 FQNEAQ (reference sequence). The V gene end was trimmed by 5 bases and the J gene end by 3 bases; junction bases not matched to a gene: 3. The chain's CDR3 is CASSPGTSGSYNEQFF. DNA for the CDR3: TGTGCCAGCAGCCCGGGGACTAGCGGGAGCTACAATGAGCAGTTCTTC. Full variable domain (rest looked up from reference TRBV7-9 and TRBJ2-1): DTGVSQNPRHKITKRGQNVTFRCDPISEHNRLYWYRQTLGQGPEFLTYFQNEAQLEKSRLLSDRFSAERPKGSFSTLEIQRTEQGDSAMYLCASSPGTSGSYNEQFFGPGTRLTVL.

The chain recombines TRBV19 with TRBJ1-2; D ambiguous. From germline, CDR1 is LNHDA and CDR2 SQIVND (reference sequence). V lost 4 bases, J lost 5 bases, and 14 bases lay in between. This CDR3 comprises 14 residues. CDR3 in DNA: TGTGCCAGTAGTAGGACGAACCAGGAGTATGGCTACACCTTC. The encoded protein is CASSRTNQEYGYTF.

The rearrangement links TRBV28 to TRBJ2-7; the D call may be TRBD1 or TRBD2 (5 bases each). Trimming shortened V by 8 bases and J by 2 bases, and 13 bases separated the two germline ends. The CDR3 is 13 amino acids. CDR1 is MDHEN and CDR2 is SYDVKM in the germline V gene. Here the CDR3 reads CASGDRAPYEQYF. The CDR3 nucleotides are TGTGCCAGCGGGGACCGAGCACCCTACGAGCAGTACTTC.

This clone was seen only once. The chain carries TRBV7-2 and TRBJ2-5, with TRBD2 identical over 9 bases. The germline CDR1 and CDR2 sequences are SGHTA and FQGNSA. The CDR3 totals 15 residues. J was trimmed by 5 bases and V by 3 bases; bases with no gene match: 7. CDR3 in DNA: TGTGCCAGCAGCTTTCAGCGGGGGGCTGGGGAGACCCAGTACTTC. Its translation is CASSFQRGAGETQYF. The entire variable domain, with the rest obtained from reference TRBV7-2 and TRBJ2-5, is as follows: GAGVSQSPSNKVTEKGKDVELRCDPISGHTALYWYRQSLGQGLEFLIYFQGNSAPDKSGLPSDRFSAERTGGSVSTLTIQRTQQEDSAVYLCASSFQRGAGETQYFGPGTRLLVL.

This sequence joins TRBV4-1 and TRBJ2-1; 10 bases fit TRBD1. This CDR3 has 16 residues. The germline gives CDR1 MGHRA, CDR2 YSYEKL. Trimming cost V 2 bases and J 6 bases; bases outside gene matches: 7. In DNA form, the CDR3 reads TGCGCCAGCAGCCAACGGGGACAGGGGACCTCCAATGAGCAGTTCTTC. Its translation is CASSQRGQGTSNEQFF.

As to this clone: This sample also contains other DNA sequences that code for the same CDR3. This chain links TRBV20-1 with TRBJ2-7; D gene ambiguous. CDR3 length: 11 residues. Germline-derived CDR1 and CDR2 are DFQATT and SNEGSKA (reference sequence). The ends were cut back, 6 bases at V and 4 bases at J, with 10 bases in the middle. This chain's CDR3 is CSASLRYEQYF. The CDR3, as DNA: TGCAGTGCCTCCCTGCGGTACGAGCAGTACTTC.

The DNA of the CDR3 is TGCGCCAGCAGCTTGGCCAGGCAGAAGAACACTGAAGCTTTCTTT. Translated, it gives CASSLARQKNTEAFF. The rearrangement links TRBV5-1 to TRBJ1-1; the D is unclear. V was pared by 0 bases and J by 1 base, with 10 bases between. The CDR3 sequence is 15 residues long. Germline V gene data show CDR1 as SGHRS and CDR2 as YFSETQ.

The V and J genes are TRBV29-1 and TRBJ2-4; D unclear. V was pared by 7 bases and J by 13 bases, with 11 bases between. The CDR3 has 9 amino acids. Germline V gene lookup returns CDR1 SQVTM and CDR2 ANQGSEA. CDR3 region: CSAEEKQYF. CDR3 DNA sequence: TGCAGCGCAGAAGAGAAGCAGTACTTC. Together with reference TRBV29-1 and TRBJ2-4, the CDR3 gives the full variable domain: SAVISQKPSRDICQRGTSLTIQCQVDSQVTMMFWYRQQPGQSLTLIATANQGSEATYESGFVIDKFPISRPNLTFSTLTVSNMSPEDSSIYLCSAEEKQYFGAGTRLSVL.

The CDR3 sequence: CASWGGPGRSSYEQYF. The CDR3 coding sequence is TGTGCCAGCTGGGGGGGTCCGGGCCGTAGCTCCTACGAGCAGTACTTC. The chain recombines TRBV2 with TRBJ2-7; 7 bases line up with TRBD2. The length of the CDR3 is 16 residues. V was pared by 8 bases and J by 0 bases, with 13 bases of the junction left unmatched. Germline CDR1 is SNHLY and CDR2 is FYNNEI.

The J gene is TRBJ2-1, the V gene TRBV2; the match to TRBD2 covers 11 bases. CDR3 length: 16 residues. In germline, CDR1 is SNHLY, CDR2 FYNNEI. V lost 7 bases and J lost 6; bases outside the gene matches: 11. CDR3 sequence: CASILRLAGPFNEQFF. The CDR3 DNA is TGTGCCAGCATTCTCCGACTAGCGGGGCCGTTCAATGAGCAGTTCTTC.

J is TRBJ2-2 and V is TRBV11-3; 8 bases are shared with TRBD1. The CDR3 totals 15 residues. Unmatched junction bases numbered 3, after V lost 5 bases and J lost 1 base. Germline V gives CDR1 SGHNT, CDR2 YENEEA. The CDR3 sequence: CASSPGTGNTGELFF. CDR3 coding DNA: TGTGCCAGCAGCCCCGGGACAGGGAACACCGGGGAGCTGTTTTTT.

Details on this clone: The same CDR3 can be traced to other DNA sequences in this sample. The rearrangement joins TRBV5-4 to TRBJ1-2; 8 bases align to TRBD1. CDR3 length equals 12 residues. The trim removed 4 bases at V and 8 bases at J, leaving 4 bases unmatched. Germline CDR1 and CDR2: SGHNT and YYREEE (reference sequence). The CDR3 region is CASSVDRGGYTF. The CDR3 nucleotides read TGTGCCAGCAGCGTAGACAGGGGCGGCTACACCTTC.

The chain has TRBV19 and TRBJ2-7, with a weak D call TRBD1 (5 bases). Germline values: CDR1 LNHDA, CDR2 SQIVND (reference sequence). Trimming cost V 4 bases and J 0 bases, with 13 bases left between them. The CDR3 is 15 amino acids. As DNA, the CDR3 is TGTGCCAGTAGTACTTTGGACACCGTCTCCTACGAGCAGTACTTC. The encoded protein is CASSTLDTVSYEQYF. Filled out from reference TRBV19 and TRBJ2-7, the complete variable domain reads DGGITQSPKYLFRKEGQNVTLSCEQNLNHDAMYWYRQDPGQGLRLIYYSQIVNDFQKGDIAEGYSVSREKKESFPLTVTSAQKNPTAFYLCASSTLDTVSYEQYFGPGTRLTVT.

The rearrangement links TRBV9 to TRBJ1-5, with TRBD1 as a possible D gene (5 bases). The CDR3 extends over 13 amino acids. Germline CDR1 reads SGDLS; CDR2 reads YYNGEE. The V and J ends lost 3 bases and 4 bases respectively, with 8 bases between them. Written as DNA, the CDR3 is TGTGCCAGCAGCGCTGCAGGGAATCAGCCCCAGCATTTT. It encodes CASSAAGNQPQHF.

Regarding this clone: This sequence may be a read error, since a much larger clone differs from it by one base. CDR3 sequence (DNA): TGTGCCAGCAGCTTAGCAGATACGCAGTATTTT. It encodes CASSLADTQYF. The J gene is TRBJ2-3, the V gene TRBV7-7; no reliable D call. CDR3 length: 11 residues. Trimming took 0 bases from V and 5 from J, leaving 0 bases between them. Germline V gene data show CDR1 as SSHAT and CDR2 as FNYEAQ (reference sequence).

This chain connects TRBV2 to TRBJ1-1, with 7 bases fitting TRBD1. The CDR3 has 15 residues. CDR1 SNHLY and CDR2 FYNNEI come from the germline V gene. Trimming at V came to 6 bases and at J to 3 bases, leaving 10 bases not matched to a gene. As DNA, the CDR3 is TGTGCCAGCAGCTCGTCCCGAGGACAGGACACTGAAGCTTTCTTT. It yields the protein CASSSSRGQDTEAFF.

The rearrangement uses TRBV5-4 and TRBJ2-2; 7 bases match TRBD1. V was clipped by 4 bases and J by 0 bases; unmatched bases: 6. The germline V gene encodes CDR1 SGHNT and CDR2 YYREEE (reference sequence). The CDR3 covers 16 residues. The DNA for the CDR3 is TGTGCCAGCAGCCAGGGGACAGTCCCGAACACCGGGGAGCTGTTTTTT. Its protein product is CASSQGTVPNTGELFF.

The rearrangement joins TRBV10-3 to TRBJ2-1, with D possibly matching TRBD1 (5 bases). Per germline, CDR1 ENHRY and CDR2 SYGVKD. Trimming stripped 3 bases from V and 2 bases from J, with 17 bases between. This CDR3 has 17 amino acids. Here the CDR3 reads CAISDRGGTAPYNEQFF. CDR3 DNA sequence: TGTGCCATCAGTGATAGGGGCGGAACAGCGCCCTACAATGAGCAGTTCTTC.